This T cell receptor beta chain was sequenced during a study of blood T cell repertoires in COVID-19. With 5 bases removed from V and 3 bases from J, the gap between germline ends came to 13 bases. The CDR3 has 15 amino acids. Germline CDR1 LNHDA, CDR2 SQIVND (reference sequence). Clones were sequenced by immunoSEQ multiplex PCR, and TCRdb holds only the in-frame ones, with some missing. The sample holds roughly 190,000 clones, more than 75% seen once. The table lists this clone with a count of one. The receptor's source is a woman in her fifties or sixties with COVID-19, enrolled during active disease. V is TRBV19 and J is TRBJ1-4; a possible D gene is TRBD1 (6 bases). The sequencing sample was made of peripheral blood. The CDR3 coding sequence is TGTGCCAGTAGTCTCTACAGGGCCTCTAATGAAAAACTGTTTTTT. Its protein is CASSLYRASNEKLFF.